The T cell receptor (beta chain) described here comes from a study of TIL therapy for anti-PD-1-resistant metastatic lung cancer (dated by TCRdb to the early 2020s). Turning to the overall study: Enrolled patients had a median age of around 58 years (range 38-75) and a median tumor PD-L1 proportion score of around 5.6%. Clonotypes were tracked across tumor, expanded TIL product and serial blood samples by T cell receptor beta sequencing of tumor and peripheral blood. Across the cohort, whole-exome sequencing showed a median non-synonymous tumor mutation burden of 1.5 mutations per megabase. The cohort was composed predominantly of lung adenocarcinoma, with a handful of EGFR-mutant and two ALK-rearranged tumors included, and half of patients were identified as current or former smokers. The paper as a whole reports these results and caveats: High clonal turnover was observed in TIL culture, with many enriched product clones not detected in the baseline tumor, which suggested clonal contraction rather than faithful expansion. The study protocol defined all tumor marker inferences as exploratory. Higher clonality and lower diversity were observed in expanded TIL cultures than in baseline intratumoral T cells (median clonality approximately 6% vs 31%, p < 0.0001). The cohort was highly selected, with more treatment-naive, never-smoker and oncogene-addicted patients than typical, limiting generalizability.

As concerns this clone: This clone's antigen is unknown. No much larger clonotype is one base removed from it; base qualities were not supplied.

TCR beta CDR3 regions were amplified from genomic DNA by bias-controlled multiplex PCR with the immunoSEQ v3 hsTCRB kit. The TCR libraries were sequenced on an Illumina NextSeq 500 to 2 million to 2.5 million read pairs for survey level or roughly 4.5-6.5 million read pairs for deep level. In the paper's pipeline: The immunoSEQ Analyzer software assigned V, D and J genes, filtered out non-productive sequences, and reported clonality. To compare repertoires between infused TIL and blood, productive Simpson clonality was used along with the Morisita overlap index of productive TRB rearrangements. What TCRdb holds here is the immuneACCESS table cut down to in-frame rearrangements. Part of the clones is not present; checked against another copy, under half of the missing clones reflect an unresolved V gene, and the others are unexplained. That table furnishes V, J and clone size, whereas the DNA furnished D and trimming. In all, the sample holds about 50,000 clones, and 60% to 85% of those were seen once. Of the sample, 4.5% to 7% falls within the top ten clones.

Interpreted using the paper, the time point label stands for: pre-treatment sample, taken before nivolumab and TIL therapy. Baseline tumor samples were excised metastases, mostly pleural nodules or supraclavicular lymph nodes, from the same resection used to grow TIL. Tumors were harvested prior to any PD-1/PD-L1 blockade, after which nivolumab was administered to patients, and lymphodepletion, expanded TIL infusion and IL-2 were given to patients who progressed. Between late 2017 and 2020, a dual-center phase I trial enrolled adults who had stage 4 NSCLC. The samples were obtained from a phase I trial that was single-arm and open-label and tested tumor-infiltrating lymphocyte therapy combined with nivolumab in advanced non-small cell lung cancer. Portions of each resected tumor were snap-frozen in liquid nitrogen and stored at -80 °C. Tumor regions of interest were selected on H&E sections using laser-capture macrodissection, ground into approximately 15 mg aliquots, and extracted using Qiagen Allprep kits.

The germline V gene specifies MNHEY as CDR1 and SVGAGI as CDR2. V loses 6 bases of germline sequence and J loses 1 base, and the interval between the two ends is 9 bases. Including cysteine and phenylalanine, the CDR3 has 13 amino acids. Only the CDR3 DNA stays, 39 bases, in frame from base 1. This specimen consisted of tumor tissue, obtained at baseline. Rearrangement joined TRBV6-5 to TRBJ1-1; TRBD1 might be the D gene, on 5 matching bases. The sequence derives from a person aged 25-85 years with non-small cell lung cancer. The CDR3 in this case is CASRGHRNTEAFF. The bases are TGTGCCAGCAGAGGACACAGGAACACTGAAGCTTTCTTT.